A selection of T cell receptor beta chains follows, all from one sample in a study of T cell responses to AZD1222 COVID-19 vaccine. Profiling relied on immunoSEQ multiplex PCR, and the TCRdb table lists in-frame clones only, not all of them. The sample includes 100,000 to 120,000 clones, 70% to 90% seen only once; the top ten take roughly 9.2%. This material consisted of peripheral blood, taken on day 0 of AZD1222 vaccination. All receptors derive from an adult in good health. CDR3s include the opening cysteine and the closing phenylalanine or tryptophan. D genes are given only for firm matches. Some rows have no size entry. The others give once, few or many, or a class for an expanded clone.

d_call j_call v_call clone_size cdr3_aa cdr3_nt
- TRBJ1-1 TRBV5-1 few CASSSQGFGSTEAFF TGCGCCAGCAGCTCCCAGGGATTCGGGAGCACTGAAGCTTTCTTT
- TRBJ2-7 TRBV6-5 - CASRTGANYEQYF TGTGCCAGCAGAACCGGGGCCAACTACGAGCAGTACTTC
- TRBJ2-2 TRBV28 - CASSLSGTGELFF TGTGCCAGCAGTTTATCGGGCACCGGGGAGCTGTTTTTT
- TRBJ2-5 TRBV19 - CASSNAAAETQYF TGTGCCAGTAGTAACGCGGCGGCAGAGACCCAGTACTTC
TRBD2 TRBJ2-3 TRBV7-6 - CASSFGVAGGPDTQYF TGTGCCAGCAGCTTTGGGGTAGCGGGAGGGCCGGATACGCAGTATTTT
- TRBJ1-4 TRBV29-1 - CSVEQEEKKLFF TGCAGCGTTGAACAGGAGGAGAAAAAACTGTTTTTT
TRBD2 TRBJ2-7 TRBV28 - CASSYPAGGYEQYF TGTGCCAGCAGTTATCCAGCGGGAGGTTACGAGCAGTACTTC
- TRBJ1-5 TRBV18 - CASSVGGNQPQHF TGTGCCAGCTCCGTGGGGGGGAATCAGCCCCAGCATTTT
TRBD1 TRBJ1-2 TRBV7-2 once CASSRRDRVYGYTF TGTGCCAGCAGCCGCCGGGACAGGGTCTATGGCTACACCTTC
- TRBJ2-7 TRBV18 - CASSLKSGFNEQYF TGTGCCAGCTCACTAAAATCGGGATTTAACGAGCAGTACTTC
- TRBJ1-1 TRBV7-9 - CASSFSGGGEAFF TGTGCCAGCAGCTTCTCCGGGGGGGGAGAGGCTTTCTTT
- TRBJ2-2 TRBV19 few CASSIAGAIGELFF TGTGCCAGTAGTATAGCAGGGGCGATCGGGGAGCTGTTTTTT
- TRBJ1-2 TRBV12-2 - CASRLAGGRRGYTF TGTGCAAGTCGCTTAGCGGGGGGGCGCCGTGGCTACACCTTC
TRBD1 TRBJ1-5 TRBV6-5 - CASRDRDRNQPQHF TGTGCCAGCAGAGACAGGGATCGCAATCAGCCCCAGCATTTT
- TRBJ1-2 TRBV5-3 - CARSFWGRVNYGYTF TGTGCCAGAAGCTTTTGGGGCAGGGTAAACTATGGCTACACCTTC
TRBD1 TRBJ1-5 TRBV3-1/TRBV3-2 - CASSSRQGRQPQHF TGTGCCAGCAGCTCTCGACAGGGCCGTCAGCCCCAGCATTTT
TRBD1 TRBJ1-4 TRBV19 - CASTLQGTANEKLFF TGTGCCAGTACCCTACAGGGGACGGCTAATGAAAAACTGTTTTTT
- TRBJ2-7 TRBV10-3 once CAISVGQISYEQYF TGTGCCATCAGTGTTGGCCAGATCTCCTACGAGCAGTACTTC
TRBD1 TRBJ1-1 TRBV28 few CASSTTGEGALAEAFF TGTGCCAGCAGTACCACAGGGGAAGGGGCTTTGGCTGAAGCTTTCTTT
- TRBJ2-2 TRBV7-6 - CASSLFGLKTGELFF TGTGCCAGCAGCTTATTTGGGTTGAAGACCGGGGAGCTGTTTTTT
- TRBJ2-2 TRBV28 - CASSLTRVRTGELFF TGTGCCAGCAGTTTAACCAGGGTTAGGACCGGGGAGCTGTTTTTT
- TRBJ2-1 TRBV3-1/TRBV3-2 once CASSQDTISYNEQFF TGTGCCAGCAGCCAAGATACGATAAGCTACAATGAGCAGTTCTTC
- TRBJ2-4 TRBV7-4 once CASSFWGWEPVGIQYF TGTGCCAGCAGCTTTTGGGGTTGGGAGCCTGTGGGCATTCAGTACTTC
- TRBJ1-2 TRBV14 few CASSQDYSYGYTF TGTGCCAGCAGCCAAGATTACAGCTATGGCTACACCTTC
- TRBJ2-7 TRBV28 - CASTPEGPSYEQYF TGTGCCAGCACTCCCGAGGGGCCCTCCTACGAGCAGTACTTC
- TRBJ2-7 TRBV28 - CASTLDGAYEQYF TGTGCCAGCACCCTAGACGGTGCCTACGAGCAGTACTTC
- TRBJ2-3 TRBV24-1 - CATSALGQRTQYF TGTGCCACCAGTGCCCTTGGACAGCGTACGCAGTATTTT
TRBD2 TRBJ2-3 TRBV13 - CASSSSGSKADTQYF TGTGCCAGCAGCTCCAGCGGGAGTAAGGCAGATACGCAGTATTTT
- TRBJ2-2 TRBV3-1/TRBV3-2 - CASSQAGTWSTGELFF TGTGCCAGCAGCCAAGCCGGGACCTGGTCCACCGGGGAGCTGTTTTTT
- TRBJ2-2 TRBV2 - CASRLNTGELFF TGTGCCAGCCGCTTAAACACCGGGGAGCTGTTTTTT
- TRBJ2-3 TRBV19 - CASSRATDTQYF TGTGCCAGTAGTAGGGCCACAGATACGCAGTATTTT
- TRBJ2-5 TRBV28 - CASRGSAVWETQYF TGTGCCAGCAGAGGTTCGGCGGTGTGGGAGACCCAGTACTTC
TRBD2 TRBJ2-1 TRBV29-1 once CSVEGGGGSSYNEQFF TGCAGCGTTGAAGGCGGAGGCGGGAGCTCCTACAATGAGCAGTTCTTC
- TRBJ2-5 TRBV5-1 once CASSLGTGGGETQYF TGCGCCAGCAGCTTGGGAACAGGGGGAGGGGAGACCCAGTACTTC
- TRBJ1-2 TRBV7-8 - CASSLENTNYGYTF TGTGCCAGCAGCTTAGAGAATACTAACTATGGCTACACCTTC
- TRBJ2-3 TRBV19 - CASSSGTDFYTDTQYF TGTGCCAGTAGTTCTGGCACGGACTTTTACACAGATACGCAGTATTTT
TRBD2 TRBJ2-7 TRBV5-4 - CASSLLVSGMSEQYF TGTGCCAGCAGCTTGTTGGTTAGCGGGATGTCAGAGCAGTACTTC
TRBD1 TRBJ2-7 TRBV6-5 once CASKTGARYEQYF TGTGCCAGCAAGACAGGGGCTCGATACGAGCAGTACTTC
TRBD1 TRBJ2-7 TRBV7-9 - CASSGPGQGAYEQYF TGTGCCAGCAGCGGACCGGGACAGGGGGCGTACGAGCAGTACTTC
- TRBJ1-5 TRBV7-2 once CASSLDLGNQPQHF TGTGCCAGCAGCTTAGATCTCGGTAATCAGCCCCAGCATTTT